The 10 T cell receptor beta chains below come from one sample, sequenced in a study of vaccination effects on CD4 cells after COVID-19. The data were produced by immunoSEQ multiplex PCR, yet TCRdb's version contains in-frame clones alone and is incomplete. The sample has under 80,000 clones; under 85% are singletons. In the ViraFEST assay, antigen-specific CD4+ clonotypes were identified by expansion after peptide-pool stimulation. At the end of over 8 days of culture, CD4+ T cells were isolated. Documented for the person is a PCR-confirmed SARS-CoV-2 infection occurring between March and December 2020. These receptors lack a known antigen. The material sequenced was CD4+ T cells from PBMCs cultured with HIV peptides, taken before COVID-19 vaccination. Subset: HIV-1 Nef peptide pool negative control/reference culture. The receptors stem from a human donor who had a prior SARS-CoV-2 infection.

The chain is built from TRBV27 and TRBJ2-5; TRBD1 matches at 8 bases. The J segment lost 0 bases and the V segment lost 4 bases, leaving 1 base of the junction unmatched. Germline lookup yields CDR1 MNHEY and CDR2 SMNVEV (reference sequence). This CDR3 is built from 14 residues. The CDR3 bases are TGTGCCAGCAGTTGGGACAGGTACCAAGAGACCCAGTACTTC. Protein: CASSWDRYQETQYF.

J is TRBJ1-6 and V is TRBV15; D uncertain. The V gene lost 1 base and the J gene lost 4 bases, with 5 bases spanning the gap. CDR3 length: 14 amino acids. CDR1 LNHNV and CDR2 YYDKDF come from the germline V gene (reference sequence). CDR3 nucleotides: TGTGCCACCAGCAGAGGCGAATATAATTCACCCCTCCACTTT. The encoded protein is CATSRGEYNSPLHF.

V usage is TRBV15 and J usage is TRBJ2-2, with a possible D match to TRBD1 (5 bases). The V gene's germline CDR1 is LNHNV and CDR2 YYDKDF (reference sequence). The V end lost 9 bases, the J end lost 5 bases, and 16 bases lay between the germline ends. The CDR3 consists of 14 residues. DNA for the CDR3: TGTGCCACTGGGGCCACCCCGGGTACCGGGGAGCTGTTTTTT. This codes for CATGATPGTGELFF.

The chain employs TRBV5-5 and TRBJ1-4, with D uncertain. This CDR3 region has 15 residues. The germline V and J ends were trimmed by 4 bases and 4 bases, with 14 bases remaining between them. Germline values: CDR1 SGHKS, CDR2 YYEKEE (reference sequence). CDR3 protein: CASSGVTSGNEKLFF. CDR3 coding DNA: TGTGCCAGCAGCGGTGTTACCTCCGGTAATGAAAAACTGTTTTTT.

The rearrangement uses TRBV3-1 (or the pseudogene TRBV3-2) and TRBJ2-2, with TRBD2 as a possible D gene (6 bases). The CDR3 has 14 amino acids. Per the germline V gene, CDR1 is LGHDT and CDR2 is YNNKEL (reference sequence). V lost 1 base and J 7 bases, leaving 10 bases between the germline ends. CDR3 nucleotide sequence: TGTGCCAGCAGCCAAGGCACGGGAGTCGGGGAGCTGTTTTTT. It yields the protein CASSQGTGVGELFF.

CDR3 amino acids: CASSQATGGWYEQYF. In DNA form, the CDR3 reads TGTGCCAGCAGCCAAGCAACAGGGGGCTGGTACGAGCAGTACTTC. The V call is TRBV3-1 (or the pseudogene TRBV3-2), the J call TRBJ2-7; 9 positions match TRBD1. CDR3 length: 15 amino acids. V dropped 1 base and J dropped 4; count of bases not matched to a gene: 5. Germline CDR1 and CDR2: LGHDT and YNNKEL (reference sequence).

The CDR3 bases are TGTGCCAGCAGCTTCTGGCTAGCGGGGTACACCGGGGAGCTGTTTTTT. Protein: CASSFWLAGYTGELFF. The V call is TRBV5-4, the J call TRBJ2-2, with 9 bases that match TRBD2. The CDR3 is made up of 16 amino acids. Germline assignment: CDR1 SGHNT and CDR2 YYREEE (reference sequence). V was pared by 2 bases and J by 3 bases, with 5 bases of the junction left unmatched.

The J gene is TRBJ2-5, the V gene TRBV9; D unresolved. The CDR3 is 15 residues long. V dropped 1 base and J dropped 6 bases, with 16 bases sitting between them. Germline values: CDR1 SGDLS, CDR2 YYNGEE. The CDR3 spells CASSVSADNLKTQYF. The CDR3 nucleotides are TGTGCCAGCAGCGTATCGGCCGACAATCTGAAGACCCAGTACTTC.

V and J are TRBV5-4 and TRBJ2-1, with TRBD2 matching over 8 bases. V lost 0 bases, J lost 4 bases, and 6 bases stayed unmatched. CDR1 SGHNT and CDR2 YYREEE come from the germline V gene (reference sequence). The CDR3 has 16 residues. CDR3 protein: CASSLAPGLGYNEQFF. The CDR3 bases are TGTGCCAGCAGCTTGGCCCCGGGACTAGGGTACAATGAGCAGTTCTTC.

This chain joins TRBV6-5 and TRBJ2-2, with 7 nucleotides matching TRBD1. V dropped 6 bases and J dropped 6; count of bases not matched to a gene: 4. The CDR3 has 13 amino acids. Germline V lookup: CDR1 MNHEY, CDR2 SVGAGI. This chain's CDR3 is CASRTTGPGELFF. The CDR3 DNA is TGTGCCAGCAGAACGACAGGGCCCGGGGAGCTGTTTTTT.